One T cell receptor (beta chain) is described in this entry. The junction differs from germline at one of its ends, possibly a read error. The sample originates from a study of blood T cells in healthy people across ages. Germline V gives CDR1 SGHAT, CDR2 FQNNGV. The CDR3 contains 16 residues. A minimum of 6 million PBMCs was isolated per sample. Next came a second PCR, run for about 7 to 12 cycles, which used a sample-barcoded 5' primer along with a J-beta primer mix. Through a template-switch adaptor with 12 random nucleotides, each cDNA molecule received a tag. All samples gave at least 3 million CDR3-containing paired-end reads. TCRdb independently ran MiXCR on the 5' RACE reads; one entry per CDR3 protein. The sample has about 1.1 million distinct CDR3 sequences, about two fifths seen once.

This chain connects TRBV11-2 to TRBJ2-2, with D possibly called TRBD1 or TRBD2 (5 bases each). The TCR originated in a young man in good health. The sequencing input was blood. The CDR3 is CASSSLGRENTEELFF. DNA of the CDR3: TGTGCCAGCAGCTCCTTGGGCAGGGAGAACACCGAGGAGCTGTTTTTT.